At least ten counts were recorded for the clone carrying this TCR beta chain. Its antigen is as yet unknown. Germline CDR1 is SGHVS and CDR2 is FQNEAQ. V was cut by 1 base and J by 11 bases, with 11 bases left in between. CDR3 length: 12 residues. The source of the sample is a study of identical twins. TCRdb reprocessed the 5' RACE reads with MiXCR, giving one entry per CDR3 protein. The sample contains about 720,000 distinct CDR3 sequences, about 9.4% of which appear only once. Overall study findings and caveats: Models came in too low on out-of-frame TCR alpha sharing in monozygotic twins.

These sequences were also reported in another study, on yellow fever vaccine responses in identical twins.

The chain carries TRBV7-8 and TRBJ1-1; no firm D call. The source of this sequence is a woman between 18 and 29 years old in good health. The sample consisted of PBMCs. The CDR3 DNA reads as TGTGCCAGCAGCTTAGGCGTTTGGGAGGCTTTCTTT. It is translated as CASSLGVWEAFF.